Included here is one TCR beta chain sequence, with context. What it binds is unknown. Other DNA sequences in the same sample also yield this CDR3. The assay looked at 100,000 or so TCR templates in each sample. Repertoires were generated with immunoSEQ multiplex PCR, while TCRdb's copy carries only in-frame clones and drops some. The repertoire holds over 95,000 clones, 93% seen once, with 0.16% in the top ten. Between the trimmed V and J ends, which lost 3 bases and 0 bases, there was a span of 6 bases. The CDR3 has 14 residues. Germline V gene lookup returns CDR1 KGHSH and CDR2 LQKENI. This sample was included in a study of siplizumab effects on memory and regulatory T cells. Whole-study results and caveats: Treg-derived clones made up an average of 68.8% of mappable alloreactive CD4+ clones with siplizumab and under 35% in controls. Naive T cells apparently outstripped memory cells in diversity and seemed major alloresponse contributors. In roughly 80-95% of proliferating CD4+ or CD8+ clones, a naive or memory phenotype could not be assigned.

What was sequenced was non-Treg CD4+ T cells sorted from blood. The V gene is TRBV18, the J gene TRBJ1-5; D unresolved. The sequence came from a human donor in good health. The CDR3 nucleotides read TGTGCCAGCTCACCCAGCGATAGCAATCAGCCCCAGCATTTT. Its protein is CASSPSDSNQPQHF. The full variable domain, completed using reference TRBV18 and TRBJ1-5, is NAGVMQNPRHLVRRRGQEARLRCSPMKGHSHVYWYRQLPEEGLKFMVYLQKENIIDESGMPKERFSAEFPKEGPSILRIQQVVRGDSAAYFCASSPSDSNQPQHFGDGTRLSIL.